Below are 5 T cell receptor beta chains sequenced from a single sample in a study of cytomegalovirus exposure and HLA in healthy donors. The primer mix had 60 Vbeta and 13 Jbeta primers. Data came from immunoSEQ multiplex PCR; TCRdb stores just in-frame clones and leaves some out. The profile shows around 200,000 clones, about three quarters of them singletons. Input material: PBMCs. These receptors all come from a man aged 18-30 years in good health and CMV-seronegative.

CDR3 nucleotides: TGCGCCAGCAGCGTACCTACAGGGCATGAGACCCAGTACTTC. Translated, it gives CASSVPTGHETQYF. V is TRBV5-1 and J is TRBJ2-5; perhaps TRBD1 as D (6 bases). This CDR3 comprises 14 residues. The germline CDR1 and CDR2 sequences are SGHRS and YFSETQ. The V gene lost 4 bases and the J gene lost 5 bases, with 15 bases spanning the gap.

In this sample, this clone turned up a few times. J is TRBJ1-1 and V is TRBV2; TRBD1 aligns across 7 bases. With V trimmed by 2 bases and J by 1 base, 4 bases remained unmatched. CDR3 size: 15 residues. The germline gives CDR1 SNHLY, CDR2 FYNNEI. The CDR3 DNA reads as TGTGCCAGCAGTGAACAGGGACAGAAGAACACTGAAGCTTTCTTT. It is translated as CASSEQGQKNTEAFF.

This clone was seen a handful of times. This chain uses TRBV6-1 with TRBJ1-3; D is ambiguous. Deletions cut 10 bases from V and 4 bases from J, with 8 bases between. Looked up from germline, CDR1 is MNHNS and CDR2 is SASEGT. The CDR3 totals 11 residues. CDR3 protein: CATTTGNTIYF. CDR3 nucleotides: TGTGCCACCACAACGGGAAACACCATATATTTT.

The chain joins TRBV2 to TRBJ1-5; 8 bases are shared with TRBD1. The CDR3 totals 15 residues. V shed 7 bases, J shed 0 bases, and the junction held 5 bases outside the gene matches. Germline CDR1 and CDR2: SNHLY and FYNNEI. The CDR3 DNA follows: TGTGCCAGCACCGACCAGGGGGCTAGCAATCAGCCCCAGCATTTT. This sequence encodes CASTDQGASNQPQHF. The full variable domain, its missing parts supplied by reference TRBV2 and TRBJ1-5, is EPEVTQTPSHQVTQMGQEVILRCVPISNHLYFYWYRQILGQKVEFLVSFYNNEISEKSEIFDDQFSVERPDGSNFTLKIRSTKLEDSAMYFCASTDQGASNQPQHFGDGTRLSIL.

This clone occurred a few times. This chain joins TRBV11-3 and TRBJ1-4, with D possibly being TRBD1 (5 bases). This CDR3 contains 15 residues. V was clipped by 5 bases and J by 0 bases, with 10 bases between them. CDR1 is SGHNT, CDR2 YENEEA, per germline. As DNA, the CDR3 is TGTGCCAGCAGCCCCGGGGGGGCAACTAATGAAAAACTGTTTTTT. Its protein product is CASSPGGATNEKLFF.